This T cell receptor (beta chain) originates from a study of cytomegalovirus exposure and HLA in healthy donors. Each donor was nominally healthy when sampled (though unrecorded immune exposures were likely). This PCR relied on a set of 60 Vbeta primers and 13 Jbeta primers. Clones were read by immunoSEQ multiplex PCR, and TCRdb kept only the in-frame ones, dropping some. The table shows approximately 170,000 clones, with 60% to 85% occurring only once. Germline V CDR1 and CDR2: KGHSH, LQKENI. V trimming: 8 bases; J trimming: 1 base; junction bases outside the gene matches: 8. This CDR3 has 14 amino acids.

This receptor was taken from a woman between 18 and 29 years old in good health and CMV-seronegative. Material for sequencing was PBMCs. The chain has TRBV18 and TRBJ2-7; 7 bases agree with TRBD1. CDR3 residues: CASLPNRGSYEQYF. Written as DNA, the CDR3 is TGTGCCAGCCTTCCGAACAGGGGTTCCTACGAGCAGTACTTC.